The following is a TCR beta chain sequence with its context. Its specific antigen is unknown. Per-base qualities were not stored, and no clone one base away is much larger. The sample belongs to a study of identical twins (dated by TCRdb to 2016 to 2017). For context, the study as a whole: To test whether fetal clonotypes persist, the study used deep sequencing on TCR alpha and beta repertoires from monozygotic twins, unrelated adults of various ages, and cord blood. To rule out contamination, replicate twin experiments were performed at different times with different library preparation protocols.

CDR1 MDHEN and CDR2 SYDVKM are derived from the germline V gene. V trim: 5 bases; J trim: 4 bases; unmatched bases: 11. There are 16 amino acids in the CDR3, from cysteine to phenylalanine inclusive. This entry keeps only the CDR3 DNA: 48 bases, framed from base 1. Only healthy Caucasian donors were included. General findings and caveats noted by the study authors: Compared with coincidental sharing between unrelated individuals, out-of-frame TCR alpha sequences shared between twins showed an excess of sequences with low generation probability. Conclusions relied on cross-sectional statistical analysis, since the same donors could not be followed over many years. The excess sharing between twins in beta out-of-frame sequences was weaker because fewer shared sequences reduced the signal-to-noise ratio. Zero-insertion analyses could be partly confounded by invariant T cells such as MAIT and iNKT, though diverse VJ usage argued against such confounding for most clonotypes. Fewer insertions were carried by abundant cord blood beta clonotypes; a weaker similar trend was observed in young adult naive repertoires, while no such trend was observed in memory repertoires. In monozygotic twins, recombination models systematically underestimated out-of-frame TCR alpha sharing, but the models matched the sharing seen between unrelated individuals.

The method was 5' RACE. The sequencing machine was an Illumina HiSeq 2000. A universal primer binding site was introduced by template switching, and a unique molecular identifier was present in the final cDNA, enabling accurate counting of TCR cDNA molecules. First-strand cDNA for TCR alpha and beta chains was synthesized from specific primers in the conserved constant-segment region. Each cDNA library was double barcoded, with a SMART-Mk sample barcode plus Illumina barcodes, to control for contamination. Two successive PCR steps introduced TruSeq adapter sequences along with Illumina sample barcodes. The Illumina HiSeq platform was used with custom primers to sequence TCR alpha and beta cDNA libraries. The original methods were these. Unique molecular identifiers were extracted from raw reads with MiGEC, and CDR3 positions were determined with MiXCR. Recombination models were inferred per individual with the repgenHMM and IGoR tools using an EM algorithm. The tcR package in R was used for shared clonotype analysis, with sharing normalized by the product of cloneset sizes. To study raw recombination free of thymic and clonal selection effects, out-of-frame nonproductive sequences were analyzed. TCRdb trimmed the raw reads at Q25, called clones with MiXCR and kept productive beta chains. Entries are consolidated by CDR3 protein sequence, retaining the most common genes and DNA. These V and J calls originate from TCRdb's pipeline instead of the authors' own analysis. The sample table holds approximately 1.8 million distinct CDR3 sequences, of which around a third were seen once. 0.27% of the sample lies in the top ten.

This TCR was recovered from a newborn girl in good health. This chain is built from TRBV28 and TRBJ2-3; TRBD1 lines up with 8 middle nucleotides. Sequencing was carried out using cord blood. The CDR3 region: CASSPQGQAVPDTQYF. In nucleotides, the sequence is TGTGCCAGCAGTCCCCAGGGACAGGCGGTCCCAGATACGCAGTATTTT.